This paragraph reports one TCR beta chain. This specimen belongs to a study of healthy donors' naive CD4 and CD8 T cells. At the level of the study: Three donor age groups were sampled: 20-25, 40-50 and 60-70 years; half female. TCR alpha primers covered all functional IMGT alpha gene variants.

A linear amplification protocol produced the TCR libraries from about 450 ng of total RNA. Via MiXCR, TCRdb re-called the reads, giving one row per CDR3 protein. The data contain approximately 180,000 distinct CDR3 sequences, around 70% of them singletons. V lost 8 bases and J lost 6, with 7 bases in between. From germline, CDR1 is MNHNY and CDR2 SVGAGI (reference sequence). The length of the CDR3 is 11 residues. The TCR originated in a pool of human donors in good health; the sample pools cells from several healthy donors. The rearrangement uses TRBV6-6 and TRBJ2-2; D may match TRBD1 or TRBD2 (5 bases each). Material: naive CD4+ and CD8+ T cells sorted from blood, pooled from several donors. The CDR3 DNA follows: TGTGCCAGCTGGGGGTCCGGGGAGCTGTTTTTT. Translating gives CASWGSGELFF.